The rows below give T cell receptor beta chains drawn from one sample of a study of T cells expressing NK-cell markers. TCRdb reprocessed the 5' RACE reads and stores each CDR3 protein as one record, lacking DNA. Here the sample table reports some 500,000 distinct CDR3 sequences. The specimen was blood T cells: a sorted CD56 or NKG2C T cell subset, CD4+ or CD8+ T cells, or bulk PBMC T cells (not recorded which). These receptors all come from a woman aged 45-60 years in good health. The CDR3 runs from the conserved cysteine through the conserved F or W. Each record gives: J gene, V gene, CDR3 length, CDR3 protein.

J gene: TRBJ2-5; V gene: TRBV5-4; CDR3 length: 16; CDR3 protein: CASSLGGAGVGETQYF
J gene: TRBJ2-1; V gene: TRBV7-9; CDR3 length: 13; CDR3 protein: CAAPAQTYNEQFF
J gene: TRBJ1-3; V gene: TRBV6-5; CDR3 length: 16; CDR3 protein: CASSYVDPLSGNTIYF
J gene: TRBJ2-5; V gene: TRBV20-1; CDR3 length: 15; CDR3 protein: CSAHPGLAGEETQYF
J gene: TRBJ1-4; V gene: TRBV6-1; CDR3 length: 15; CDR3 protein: CASSATGAANEKLFF
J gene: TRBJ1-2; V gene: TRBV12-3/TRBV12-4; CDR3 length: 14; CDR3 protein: CASSFISGHYGYTF
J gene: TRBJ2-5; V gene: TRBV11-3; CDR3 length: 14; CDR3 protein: CASRKGGKQETQYF
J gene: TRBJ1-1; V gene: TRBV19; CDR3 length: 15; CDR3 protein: CASSPRQGGDTEAFF
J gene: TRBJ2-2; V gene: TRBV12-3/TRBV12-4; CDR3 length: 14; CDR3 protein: CASKSRLNTGELFF
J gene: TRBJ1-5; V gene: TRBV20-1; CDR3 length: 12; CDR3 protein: CSASTRGQPQHF
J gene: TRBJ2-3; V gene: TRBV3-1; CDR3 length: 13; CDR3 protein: CASTTTSTDTQYF
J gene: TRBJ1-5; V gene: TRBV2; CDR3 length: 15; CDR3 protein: CASSERRTGRQPQHF
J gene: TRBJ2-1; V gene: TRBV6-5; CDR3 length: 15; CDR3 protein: CASSSLAGGPGEQFF
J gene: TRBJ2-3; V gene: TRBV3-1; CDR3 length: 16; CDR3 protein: CASSQGTGGMTDTQYF
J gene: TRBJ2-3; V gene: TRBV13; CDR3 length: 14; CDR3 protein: CASGDGGSTDTQYF
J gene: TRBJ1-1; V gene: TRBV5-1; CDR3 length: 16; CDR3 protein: CASSSTLGGLNTEAFF
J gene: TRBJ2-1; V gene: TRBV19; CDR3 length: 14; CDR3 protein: CASTGTGGGNEQFF
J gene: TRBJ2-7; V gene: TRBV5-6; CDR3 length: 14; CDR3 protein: CASSSSGRAYEQYF
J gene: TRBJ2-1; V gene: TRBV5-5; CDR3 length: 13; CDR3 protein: CASSSMGYNEQFF
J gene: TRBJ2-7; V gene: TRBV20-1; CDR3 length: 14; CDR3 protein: CSARTHGAGGEQYF
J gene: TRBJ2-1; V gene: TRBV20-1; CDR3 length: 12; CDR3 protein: CSANQSPNEQFF
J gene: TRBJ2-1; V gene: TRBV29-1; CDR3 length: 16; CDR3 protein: CSVSGQGLFIRDEQFF
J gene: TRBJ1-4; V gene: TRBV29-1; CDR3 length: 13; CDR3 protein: CSVAGEFNEKLSF
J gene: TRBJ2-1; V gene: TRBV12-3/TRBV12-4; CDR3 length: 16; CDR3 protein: CASSPWTSGGENEQFF
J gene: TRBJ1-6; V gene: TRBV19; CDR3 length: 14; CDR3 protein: CASNSPGVDSPLHF
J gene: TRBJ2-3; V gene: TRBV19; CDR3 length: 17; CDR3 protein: CASSIGIGGARTDTQYF
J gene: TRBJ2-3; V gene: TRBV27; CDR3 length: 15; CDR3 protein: CPGKEPTPRTDTQYF